These 13 T cell receptor beta chains share one sample of origin, sequenced in a study of identical twins. TCRdb reprocessed the 5' RACE reads with MiXCR, giving one entry per CDR3 protein. Altogether hundreds of thousands of distinct CDR3 sequences are present, around 20% being singletons, with the ten largest covering 4% to 5.5%. This sample also belongs to another study, concerning T cells expressing NK-cell markers.

The source material was PBMCs. All receptors derive from a woman younger than 35 in good health.

This clonotype was picked up a small number of times. This chain uses TRBV20-1 with TRBJ1-5; possibly TRBD1 for D (6 bases). The CDR3 totals 15 residues. Per the germline V gene, CDR1 is DFQATT and CDR2 is SNEGSKA (reference sequence). The V end lost 0 bases, the J end lost 4 bases, and 13 bases lay between the germline ends. CDR3 sequence reads: CSARDPRGGNQPQHF. The CDR3, as DNA: TGCAGTGCTAGAGATCCCAGGGGAGGAAATCAGCCCCAGCATTTT.

The chain couples TRBV7-9 to TRBJ2-3, with D perhaps TRBD1 or TRBD2 (5 bases each). CDR3 length: 14 residues. The germline gives CDR1 SEHNR, CDR2 FQNEAQ (reference sequence). The V and J ends lost 5 bases and 6 bases respectively, with 15 bases between them. The CDR3 region has the DNA TGTGCCAGCAGCCCAACGGGACCCTCGGATACGCAGTATTTT. This sequence encodes CASSPTGPSDTQYF.

The V and J genes are TRBV20-1 and TRBJ2-7, with 7 bases that match TRBD1. With V trimmed by 5 bases and J by 0 bases, 7 bases remained unmatched. Germline V gene data show CDR1 as DFQATT and CDR2 as SNEGSKA (reference sequence). CDR3 size: 14 residues. CDR3 region: CSAVSYRGSYEQYF. In nucleotides, the CDR3 is TGCAGTGCTGTTAGCTACAGGGGCTCCTACGAGCAGTACTTC.

J is TRBJ2-7 and V is TRBV5-1; D is unresolved. This CDR3 has 14 residues. The germline gives CDR1 SGHRS, CDR2 YFSETQ. Trimming removed 0 bases from V and 6 bases from J, with 13 bases in between. In DNA form, the CDR3 reads TGCGCCAGCAGCTTGGACGGTAAGGCCTCCGAGCAGTACTTC. It specifies CASSLDGKASEQYF.

J is TRBJ1-2 and V is TRBV4-1; D is unclear. CDR3 length: 14 amino acids. V gave up 4 bases and J gave up 4 bases, with 13 bases separating them. Germline V gene data show CDR1 as MGHRA and CDR2 as YSYEKL. The DNA of the CDR3 is TGCGCCAGCAGCCCCAGTCGGAGGGTCTATGGCTACACCTTC. It translates to CASSPSRRVYGYTF.

This clonotype was observed a few times. CDR3 loop: CASSFRPNLSYEQYF. DNA for the CDR3: TGTGCCAGCAGCTTCCGACCTAACCTCTCCTACGAGCAGTACTTC. This sequence joins TRBV7-2 and TRBJ2-7; D is ambiguous. Trimming cost V 3 bases and J 0 bases, with 12 bases left between them. The CDR3 contains 15 residues. The germline gives CDR1 SGHTA, CDR2 FQGNSA.

This clonotype was seen more than once but under ten times. The CDR3 sequence is CASSSYSVPNTGELFF. In DNA, the CDR3 is TGTGCCAGCAGCTCCTACTCTGTCCCGAACACCGGGGAGCTGTTTTTT. The chain combines TRBV7-3 with TRBJ2-2; D gene uncertain. Germline values: CDR1 SGHTA, CDR2 FQGTGA. The V end was cut by 4 bases, the J end by 0 bases, with 12 bases between. This CDR3 region has 16 residues. Supplemented by reference TRBV7-3 and TRBJ2-2, the full variable domain reads GAGVSQTPSNKVTEKGKYVELRCDPISGHTALYWYRQSLGQGPEFLIYFQGTGAADDSGLPNDRFFAVRPEGSVSTLKIQRTERGDSAVYLCASSSYSVPNTGELFFGEGSRLTVL.

V and J are TRBV10-3 and TRBJ2-3; D not certain. Between the trimmed V and J ends, which lost 4 bases and 4 bases, there was a span of 6 bases. There are 12 residues in the CDR3. Germline-derived CDR1 and CDR2 are ENHRY and SYGVKD. The CDR3 region is CAISVAADTQYF. For the CDR3, the DNA is TGTGCCATCAGTGTGGCGGCAGATACGCAGTATTTT.

This clonotype was detected a few times. This chain uses TRBV9 with TRBJ2-3; TRBD2 aligns across 7 bases. Unmatched junction bases numbered 4, after V lost 0 bases and J lost 3 bases. The germline V gene has CDR1 SGDLS and CDR2 YYNGEE. CDR3 length: 15 amino acids. The CDR3 protein is CASSVASGETDTQYF. As DNA, the CDR3 is TGTGCCAGCAGCGTAGCAAGCGGGGAGACAGATACGCAGTATTTT.

This clonotype was observed a handful of times. The gene calls are TRBV5-1 and TRBJ2-2; possibly TRBD2 for D (6 bases). V gave up 1 base and J gave up 7 bases, with 17 bases separating them. This CDR3 spans 16 amino acids. Germline CDR1 and CDR2: SGHRS and YFSETQ. CDR3 coding DNA: TGCGCCAGCAGCTTGAGAACGGGGGACGACGGCGGGGAGCTGTTTTTT. As protein: CASSLRTGDDGGELFF.

There are a few counts of this clonotype. This chain uses TRBV6-1 with TRBJ1-2; D unresolved. V was clipped by 3 bases and J by 2 bases, with 16 bases between them. This CDR3 is built from 16 residues. CDR1 and CDR2 from the germline V gene are MNHNS and SASEGT. Written as DNA, the CDR3 is TGTGCCAGCAGTGATATCAGGCGACTTAGCAACTATGGCTACACCTTC. It specifies CASSDIRRLSNYGYTF.

V and J are TRBV6-2 or TRBV6-3 and TRBJ2-5; 14 nucleotides line up with TRBD2. Trimming at V came to 4 bases and at J to 3 bases, leaving 4 bases not matched to a gene. The CDR3 loop spans 16 amino acids. In germline, CDR1 is MNHEY, CDR2 SVGEGT. CDR3 nucleotide sequence: TGTGCCAGCAGTTCGACTAGCGGGAGGGCGGAAGAGACCCAGTACTTC. This translates into CASSSTSGRAEETQYF.

As to this clonotype: One junction end disagrees with the germline gene, perhaps due to a read error. The chain uses TRBV4-3 and TRBJ1-3, with TRBD1 matching over 7 bases. The CDR3 covers 16 residues. The germline gives CDR1 LGHNA, CDR2 YSLEER. CDR3 nucleotides: TGCGCCAGCAGTCAAGGGACAGCCAGCTCTGGAAACACCATATATTTT. It translates to CASSQGTASSGNTIYF.